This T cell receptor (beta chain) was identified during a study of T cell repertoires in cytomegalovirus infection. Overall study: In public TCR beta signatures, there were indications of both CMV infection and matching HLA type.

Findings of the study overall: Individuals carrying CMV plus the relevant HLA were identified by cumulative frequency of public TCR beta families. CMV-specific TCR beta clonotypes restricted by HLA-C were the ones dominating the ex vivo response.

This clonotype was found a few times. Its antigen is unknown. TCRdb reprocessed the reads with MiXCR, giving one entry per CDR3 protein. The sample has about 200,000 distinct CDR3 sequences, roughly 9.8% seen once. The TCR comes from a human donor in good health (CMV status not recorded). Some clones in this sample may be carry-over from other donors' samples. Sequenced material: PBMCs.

In nucleotides, the CDR3 is TGTGCCAGCAGTTCCCCGGACAGAGCTGCCAACACTGAAGCTTTCTTT. Its protein product is CASSSPDRAANTEAFF. The chain uses TRBV6-6 and TRBJ1-1; perhaps TRBD1 as D (6 bases). Per the germline V gene, CDR1 is MNHNY and CDR2 is SVGAGI (reference sequence). The CDR3 is made up of 16 amino acids. V was trimmed by 4 bases and J by 2 bases, leaving 17 bases between them.